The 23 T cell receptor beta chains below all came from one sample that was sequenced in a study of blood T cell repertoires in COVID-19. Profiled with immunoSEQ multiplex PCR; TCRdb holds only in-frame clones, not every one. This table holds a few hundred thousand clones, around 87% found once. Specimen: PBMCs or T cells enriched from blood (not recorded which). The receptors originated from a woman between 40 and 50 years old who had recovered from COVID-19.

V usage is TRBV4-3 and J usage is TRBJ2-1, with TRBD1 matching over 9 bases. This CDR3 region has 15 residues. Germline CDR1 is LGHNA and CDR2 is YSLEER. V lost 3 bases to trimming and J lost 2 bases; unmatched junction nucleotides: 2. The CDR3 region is CASSHGDRAYNEQFF. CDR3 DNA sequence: TGCGCCAGCAGCCATGGGGACAGGGCCTACAATGAGCAGTTCTTC.

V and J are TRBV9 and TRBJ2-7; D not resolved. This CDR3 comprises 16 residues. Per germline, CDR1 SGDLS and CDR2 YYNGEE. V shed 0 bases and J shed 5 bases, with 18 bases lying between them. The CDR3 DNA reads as TGTGCCAGCAGCGTAGAACCCGAGGATTTCGGTAACGAGCAGTACTTC. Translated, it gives CASSVEPEDFGNEQYF.

The CDR3 coding sequence is TGTGCCAGCAGCCAGGGAGGTAGTCAGCCCCAGCATTTT. It is translated as CASSQGGSQPQHF. V is TRBV14 and J is TRBJ1-5; D remains unclear. Trimming removed 3 bases from V and 6 bases from J, with 9 bases in between. The CDR3 is 13 amino acids. CDR1 and CDR2 (germline): SGHDN, FVKESK.

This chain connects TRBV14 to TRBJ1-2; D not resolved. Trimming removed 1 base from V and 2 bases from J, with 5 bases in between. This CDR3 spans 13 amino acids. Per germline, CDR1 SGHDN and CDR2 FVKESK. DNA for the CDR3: TGTGCCAGCAGCCAAGGAGAGAACTATGGCTACACCTTC. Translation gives CASSQGENYGYTF. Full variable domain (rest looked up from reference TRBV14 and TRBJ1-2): EAGVTQFPSHSVIEKGQTVTLRCDPISGHDNLYWYRRVMGKEIKFLLHFVKESKQDESGMPNNRFLAERTGGTYSTLKVQPAELEDSGVYFCASSQGENYGYTFGSGTRLTVV.

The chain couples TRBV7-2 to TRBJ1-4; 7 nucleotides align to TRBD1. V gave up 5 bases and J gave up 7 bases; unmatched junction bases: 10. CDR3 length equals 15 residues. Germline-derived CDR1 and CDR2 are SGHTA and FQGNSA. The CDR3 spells CASSPDRVGFEKLFF. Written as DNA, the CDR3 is TGTGCCAGCAGCCCTGACAGGGTTGGATTTGAAAAACTGTTTTTT.

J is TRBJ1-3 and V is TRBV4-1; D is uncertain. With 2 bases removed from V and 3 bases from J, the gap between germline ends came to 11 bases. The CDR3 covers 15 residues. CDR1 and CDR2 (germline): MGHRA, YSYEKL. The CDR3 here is CASSQNLAGGNTIYF. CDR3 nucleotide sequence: TGCGCCAGCAGCCAAAACCTAGCAGGTGGAAACACCATATATTTT.

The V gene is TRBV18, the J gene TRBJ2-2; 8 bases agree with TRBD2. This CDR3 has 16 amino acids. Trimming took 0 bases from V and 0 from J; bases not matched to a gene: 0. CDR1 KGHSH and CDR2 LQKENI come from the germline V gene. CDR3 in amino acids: CASSPPSGANTGELFF. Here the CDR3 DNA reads TGTGCCAGCTCACCACCTAGCGGGGCGAACACCGGGGAGCTGTTTTTT.

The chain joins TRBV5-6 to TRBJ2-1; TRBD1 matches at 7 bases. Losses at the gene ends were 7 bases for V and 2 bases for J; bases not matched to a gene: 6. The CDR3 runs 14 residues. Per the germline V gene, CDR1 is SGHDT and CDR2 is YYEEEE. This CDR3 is CASAVGGAYNEQFF. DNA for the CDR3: TGTGCCAGCGCTGTAGGGGGCGCCTACAATGAGCAGTTCTTC.

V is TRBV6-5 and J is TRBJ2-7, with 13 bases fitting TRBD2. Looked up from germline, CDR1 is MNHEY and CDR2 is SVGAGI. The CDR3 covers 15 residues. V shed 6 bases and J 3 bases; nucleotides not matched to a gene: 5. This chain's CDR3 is CASRTGTSGNYEQYF. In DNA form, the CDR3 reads TGTGCCAGCAGAACCGGGACTAGCGGGAACTACGAGCAGTACTTC.

CDR3 sequence reads: CASSLIKSGGNNEQFF. The CDR3 DNA reads TGCGCCAGCAGCCTTATTAAATCCGGGGGAAACAATGAGCAGTTCTTC. This chain connects TRBV4-3 to TRBJ2-1, with D perhaps TRBD2 (6 bases). The V and J ends lost 4 bases and 5 bases respectively, with 18 bases between them. In germline, CDR1 is LGHNA, CDR2 YSLEER. This CDR3 is built from 16 residues.

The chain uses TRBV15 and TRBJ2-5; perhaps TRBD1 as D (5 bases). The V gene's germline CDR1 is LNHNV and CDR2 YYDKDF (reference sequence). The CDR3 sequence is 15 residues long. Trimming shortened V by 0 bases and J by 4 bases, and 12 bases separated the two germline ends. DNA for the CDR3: TGTGCCACCAGCAGAGATAGAAAGGGGCCAGAGACCCAGTACTTC. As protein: CATSRDRKGPETQYF.

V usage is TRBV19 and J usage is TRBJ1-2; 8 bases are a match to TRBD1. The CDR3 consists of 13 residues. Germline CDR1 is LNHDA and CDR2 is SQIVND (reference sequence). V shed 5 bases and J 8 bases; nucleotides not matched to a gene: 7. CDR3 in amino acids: CASSPDRGRGYTF. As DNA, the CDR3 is TGTGCCAGTAGTCCCGACAGGGGTCGAGGCTACACCTTC.

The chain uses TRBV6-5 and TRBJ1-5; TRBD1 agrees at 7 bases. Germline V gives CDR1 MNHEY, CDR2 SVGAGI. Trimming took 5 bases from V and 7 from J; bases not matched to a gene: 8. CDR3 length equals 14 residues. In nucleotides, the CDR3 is TGTGCCAGCAGTCCCGACAGGGTAGGCCAGCCCCAGCATTTT. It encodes CASSPDRVGQPQHF.

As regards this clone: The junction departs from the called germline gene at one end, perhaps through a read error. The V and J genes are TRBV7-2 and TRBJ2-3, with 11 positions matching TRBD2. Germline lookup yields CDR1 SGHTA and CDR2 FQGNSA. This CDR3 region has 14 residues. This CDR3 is CASSLAGGADTQYF. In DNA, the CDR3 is TGTGCCAGCAGCCTAGCGGGAGGCGCAGATACGCAGTATTTT.

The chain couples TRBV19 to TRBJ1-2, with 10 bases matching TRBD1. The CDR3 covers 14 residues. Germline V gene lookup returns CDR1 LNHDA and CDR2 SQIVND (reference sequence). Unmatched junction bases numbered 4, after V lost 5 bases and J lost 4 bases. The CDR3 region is CASSGDRGGYGYTF. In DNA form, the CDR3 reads TGTGCCAGTAGTGGGGACAGGGGTGGCTATGGCTACACCTTC. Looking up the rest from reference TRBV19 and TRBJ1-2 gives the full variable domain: DGGITQSPKYLFRKEGQNVTLSCEQNLNHDAMYWYRQDPGQGLRLIYYSQIVNDFQKGDIAEGYSVSREKKESFPLTVTSAQKNPTAFYLCASSGDRGGYGYTFGSGTRLTVV.

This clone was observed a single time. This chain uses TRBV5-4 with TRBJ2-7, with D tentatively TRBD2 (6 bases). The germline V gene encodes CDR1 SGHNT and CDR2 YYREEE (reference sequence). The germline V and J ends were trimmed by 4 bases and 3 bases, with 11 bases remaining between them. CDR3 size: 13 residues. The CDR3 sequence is CASSPATSYEQYF. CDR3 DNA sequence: TGTGCCAGCAGCCCCGCGACTAGCTACGAGCAGTACTTC.

The CDR3 nucleotides read TGCGCCAGCAGTCGCGACAGGAGCTCCTACGAGCAGTACTTC. Its translation is CASSRDRSSYEQYF. V usage is TRBV23-1 and J usage is TRBJ2-7, with D possibly matching TRBD1 (6 bases). TRBV23-1 is an ORF, with its function uncertain. V was pared by 4 bases and J by 0 bases, with 10 bases between. The CDR3 is 14 residues long.

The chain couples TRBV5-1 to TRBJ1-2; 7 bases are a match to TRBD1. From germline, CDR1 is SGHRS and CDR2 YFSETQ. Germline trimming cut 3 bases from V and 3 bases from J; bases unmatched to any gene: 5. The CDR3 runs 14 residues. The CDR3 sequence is CASSSDTGDYGYTF. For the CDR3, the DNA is TGCGCCAGCAGCTCTGACACAGGGGACTATGGCTACACCTTC.

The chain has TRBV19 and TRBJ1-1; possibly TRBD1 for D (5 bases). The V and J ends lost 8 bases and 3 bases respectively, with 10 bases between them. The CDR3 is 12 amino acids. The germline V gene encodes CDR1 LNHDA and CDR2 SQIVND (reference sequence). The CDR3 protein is CASFTGYTEAFF. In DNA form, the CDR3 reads TGTGCCAGTTTTACAGGTTACACTGAAGCTTTCTTT.

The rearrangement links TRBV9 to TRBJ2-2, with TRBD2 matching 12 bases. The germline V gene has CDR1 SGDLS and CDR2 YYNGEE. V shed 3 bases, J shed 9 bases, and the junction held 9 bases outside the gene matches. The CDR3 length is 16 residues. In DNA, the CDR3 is TGTGCCAGCAGCGATAGACTAGCGGGAGTTAGCCGGGAGCTGTTTTTT. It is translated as CASSDRLAGVSRELFF.

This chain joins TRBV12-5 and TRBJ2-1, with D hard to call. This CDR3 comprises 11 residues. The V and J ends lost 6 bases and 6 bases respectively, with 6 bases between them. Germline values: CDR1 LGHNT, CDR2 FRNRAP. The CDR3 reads CASGVRNEQFF. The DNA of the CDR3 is TGTGCTAGTGGCGTCCGCAATGAGCAGTTCTTC.

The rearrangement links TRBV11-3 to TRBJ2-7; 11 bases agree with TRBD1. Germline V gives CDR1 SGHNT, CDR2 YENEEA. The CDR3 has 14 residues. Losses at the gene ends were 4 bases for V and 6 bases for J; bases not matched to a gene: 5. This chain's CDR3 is CASSSDRGRPEQYF. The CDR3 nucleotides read TGTGCCAGCAGCTCGGACAGGGGGCGCCCCGAGCAGTACTTC.

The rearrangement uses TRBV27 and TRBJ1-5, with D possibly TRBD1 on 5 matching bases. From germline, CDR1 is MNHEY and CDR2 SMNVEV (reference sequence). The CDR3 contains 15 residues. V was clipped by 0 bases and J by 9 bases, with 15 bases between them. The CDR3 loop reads CASSLSRQGGSPQHF. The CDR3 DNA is TGTGCCAGCAGTTTATCTCGGCAGGGAGGTTCGCCCCAGCATTTT.